Following are 6 T cell receptor beta chains from one sample sequenced in a study of beta chain features in type 1 diabetes. The whole isolated RNA underwent reverse transcription, so sequencing captured expressed TCRB transcripts. The data were produced by immunoSEQ multiplex PCR, yet TCRdb's version contains in-frame clones alone and is incomplete. This table holds more than 300,000 clones, more than 13% found once. The sample comprised naive CD4+ T cells from blood. These receptor sequences come from a young woman in good health.

Regarding this clone: An end of the junction differs from the germline gene, which may be a read error. V and J are TRBV20-1 and TRBJ1-4; D not certain. This CDR3 comprises 8 residues. In germline, CDR1 is DFQATT, CDR2 SNEGSKA (reference sequence). CDR3 loop: CSARGALF. CDR3 in DNA: TGCAGTGCTAGAGGGGCCCTTTTT.

As regards this clone: Additional DNA sequences in this sample encode the identical CDR3. This chain connects TRBV18 to TRBJ2-7; tentative D call: TRBD2 (5 bases). Germline V gene data show CDR1 as KGHSH and CDR2 as LQKENI. The CDR3 is 13 residues long. The V end lost 6 bases, the J end lost 1 base, and 10 bases lay between the germline ends. The CDR3, as DNA: TGTGCCAGCTCTCCTGGACTGTCCTACGAGCAGTACTTC. This codes for CASSPGLSYEQYF.

This clone has just a few counts. The chain has TRBV27 and TRBJ2-1, with 8 bases fitting TRBD2. V gave up 8 bases and J gave up 6 bases; unmatched junction bases: 15. CDR3 length: 16 amino acids. CDR1 is MNHEY, CDR2 SMNVEV, per germline (reference sequence). CDR3 protein: CASCLLGAGGRNEQFF. In DNA form, the CDR3 reads TGTGCCAGCTGCCTTTTGGGGGCGGGAGGTCGCAATGAGCAGTTCTTC.

This clone was counted only a few times. The chain joins TRBV7-9 to TRBJ2-7, with 10 bases fitting TRBD2. Trimming at V came to 3 bases and at J to 6 bases, leaving 8 bases not matched to a gene. The CDR3 spans 15 residues. CDR1 SEHNR and CDR2 FQNEAQ come from the germline V gene (reference sequence). The CDR3 DNA sequence: TGTGCCAGCAGCTTCAGCGGGAGGGCCTCCCGCGAGCAGTACTTC. Protein: CASSFSGRASREQYF.

The chain joins TRBV28 to TRBJ1-2, with a weak D call TRBD1 (6 bases). Germline V gives CDR1 MDHEN, CDR2 SYDVKM. The CDR3 has 14 residues. V gave up 3 bases and J gave up 4 bases, with 12 bases separating them. CDR3 residues: CASSLSGDRYGYTF. The CDR3 region has the DNA TGTGCCAGCAGTTTGTCAGGGGACCGCTATGGCTACACCTTC.

This clone has just a few counts. J is TRBJ1-2 and V is TRBV28; 8 bases match TRBD1. The CDR3 totals 14 residues. Germline assignment: CDR1 MDHEN and CDR2 SYDVKM. V trimming: 2 bases; J trimming: 4 bases; junction bases outside the gene matches: 3. CDR3 nucleotides: TGTGCCAGCAGTTTAGGACAGGGCGCCTATGGCTACACCTTC. This sequence encodes CASSLGQGAYGYTF.